This T cell receptor (beta chain) was captured by sequencing in a study of cytomegalovirus exposure and HLA in healthy donors. Turning to the study itself: Some 180 million T cells yielded around 120 million unique TCR beta sequences in earlier analysis.

CDR1 is KGHSH and CDR2 is LQKENI in the germline V gene. The CDR3 covers 15 residues. Trimming took 2 bases from V and 6 from J, leaving 14 bases between them. A multiplex PCR was run with 60 Vbeta primers and 13 Jbeta primers. TCRdb's copy holds only in-frame clones and misses some; the assay was immunoSEQ multiplex PCR. This table holds about 50,000 clones, over 60% found once. Source material: PBMCs. The chain recombines TRBV18 with TRBJ2-1; a possible D gene is TRBD1 (6 bases). The TCR sequence derives from a man aged 30 to 39 in good health and CMV-seropositive. CDR3 in DNA: TGTGCCAGCTCACCAGGGCAGGGACAACTCAATGAGCAGTTCTTC. Protein: CASSPGQGQLNEQFF.